This is a list of T cell receptor beta chains from one sample in a study of cytomegalovirus exposure and HLA in healthy donors. Sequenced by immunoSEQ multiplex PCR; TCRdb stores in-frame clones only, minus some. The sample shows roughly 86,000 clones, over 60% of them seen only once. Specimen: PBMCs. These receptors were taken from a woman between 45 and 60 years old in good health and CMV-seropositive. Each CDR3 is given without its conserved first and last residue. A D gene is named only where the DNA matches it firmly. A clone size is listed for some rows: how often the clone was seen (once, few, many), or a class if it is expanded.

V,D,size,J,CDR3
TRBV18,NA,NA,TRBJ2-7,ASSSLSEQY
TRBV27,NA,few,TRBJ2-7,ASSFQPIDRPYEQY
TRBV14,NA,NA,TRBJ2-7,ASSPHRDYEQY
TRBV29-1,NA,NA,TRBJ1-2,SVVRVGYGYT
TRBV28,TRBD1,NA,NA,ASSRTGTGGSYEQY
TRBV21-1,NA,NA,TRBJ1-5,ASSKGGAGTVQYSNQPQH
TRBV28,NA,few,TRBJ2-2,ASNQQGSTGELF
TRBV2,TRBD1,NA,TRBJ2-5,ASSGDSQETQY
TRBV19,TRBD2,few,TRBJ2-3,ASIASGSTDTQY
TRBV6-6,TRBD2,NA,TRBJ2-7,ASGPRGTSSHEQY
TRBV7-6,NA,NA,TRBJ2-3,ASSFLEAGTDTQY
TRBV4-2,NA,NA,TRBJ2-5,ASSQDGGLETQY
TRBV27,TRBD1,NA,TRBJ1-1,ASSSLSGTVTEAF
TRBV28,NA,NA,TRBJ2-3,ASTPSGAAVVWIHDTDTQY
TRBV6-5,TRBD1,once,TRBJ1-2,ASSLTGDYGYT
TRBV28,NA,NA,TRBJ2-2,ASSSGQNTGELF
TRBV28,NA,few,TRBJ1-2,ASSLEQGSYGYT
TRBV12-5,TRBD1,NA,TRBJ1-1,ASGLTGAEAEAF
TRBV28,TRBD1,NA,TRBJ1-5,ASSLLGQGAAQH
TRBV2,TRBD1,medium-sized,TRBJ1-4,ASQGAGEKLF
TRBV6-5,TRBD2,NA,TRBJ2-1,ASTLGLAGENEQF
TRBV27,NA,few,TRBJ1-5,ASSMMGGGIGNQPQH
TRBV9,TRBD1,NA,TRBJ1-4,ARIQGVDEKLF
TRBV7-8,TRBD2,NA,TRBJ2-3,ASSLASSGGSTDTQY
TRBV5-1,NA,NA,TRBJ2-5,ASSLGSGETQY
TRBV30,TRBD1,NA,TRBJ1-1,AWDRQGGTEAF
TRBV7-9,NA,few,TRBJ2-7,ASSPATGGEQY
TRBV28,NA,NA,TRBJ1-1,ASTSGRGLDTEAF
TRBV7-2,NA,NA,TRBJ2-2,ASSLKRTNTGELF
TRBV6-5,NA,few,TRBJ1-4,ASSYSQANEKLF
TRBV13,TRBD1,NA,TRBJ2-3,ASRPRTGEGTDTQY
TRBV5-4,TRBD1,NA,TRBJ1-6,ASSLQGVGSPLH
TRBV28,TRBD1,NA,TRBJ1-1,ASRRGPLNTEAF
TRBV7-2,TRBD2,NA,TRBJ2-3,ASSLDLSSGGRTDTQY
TRBV28,NA,NA,TRBJ1-2,ASRSVTANGDYGYT
TRBV7-9,NA,NA,TRBJ2-2,SSSPYTGELF
TRBV18,TRBD1,NA,TRBJ2-1,ASSPAWDRGPNNEQF
TRBV7-9,NA,NA,TRBJ1-1,ASSPSALGAF
TRBV5-1,TRBD1,NA,TRBJ1-3,ASSNQGATGNTIY
TRBV7-9,TRBD1,NA,TRBJ1-4,ASTNSLGTGNEKLF
TRBV7-9,NA,NA,TRBJ2-7,ASSLYLRGRNEQY
TRBV7-2,NA,NA,TRBJ2-7,ASSLSSTSSYEQY
TRBV6-5,NA,NA,TRBJ2-1,ASSYFGVSSYNEQF
TRBV27,TRBD1,NA,TRBJ2-3,APHRGPRSTDTQY
TRBV19,NA,NA,TRBJ2-6,ASSIAGGANVLT